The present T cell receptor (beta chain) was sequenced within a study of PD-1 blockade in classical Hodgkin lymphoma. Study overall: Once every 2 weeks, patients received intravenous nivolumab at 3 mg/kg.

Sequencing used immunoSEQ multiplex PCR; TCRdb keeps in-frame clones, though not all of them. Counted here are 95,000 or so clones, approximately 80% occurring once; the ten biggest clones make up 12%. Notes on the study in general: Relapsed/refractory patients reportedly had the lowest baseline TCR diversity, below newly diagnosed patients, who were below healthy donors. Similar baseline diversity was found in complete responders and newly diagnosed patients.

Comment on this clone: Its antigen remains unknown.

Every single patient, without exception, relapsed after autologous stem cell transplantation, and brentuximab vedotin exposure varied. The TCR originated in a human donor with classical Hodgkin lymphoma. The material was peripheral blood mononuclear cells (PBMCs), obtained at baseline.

The CDR3 DNA sequence: TGTGCCAGCAGCGTAGCAGGGGCCGGGGCCAACGTCCTGACTTTC. Translating gives CASSVAGAGANVLTF. V and J are TRBV9 and TRBJ2-6; TRBD1 might be the D (6 bases). Trimming took 0 bases from V and 4 from J, leaving 8 bases between them. The CDR3 contains 15 residues. Germline V gene sequence: CDR1 SGDLS, CDR2 YYNGEE. The full variable domain, completed using reference TRBV9 and TRBJ2-6, is DSGVTQTPKHLITATGQRVTLRCSPRSGDLSVYWYQQSLDQGLQFLIQYYNGEERAKGNILERFSAQQFPDLHSELNLSSLELGDSALYFCASSVAGAGANVLTFGAGSRLTVL.